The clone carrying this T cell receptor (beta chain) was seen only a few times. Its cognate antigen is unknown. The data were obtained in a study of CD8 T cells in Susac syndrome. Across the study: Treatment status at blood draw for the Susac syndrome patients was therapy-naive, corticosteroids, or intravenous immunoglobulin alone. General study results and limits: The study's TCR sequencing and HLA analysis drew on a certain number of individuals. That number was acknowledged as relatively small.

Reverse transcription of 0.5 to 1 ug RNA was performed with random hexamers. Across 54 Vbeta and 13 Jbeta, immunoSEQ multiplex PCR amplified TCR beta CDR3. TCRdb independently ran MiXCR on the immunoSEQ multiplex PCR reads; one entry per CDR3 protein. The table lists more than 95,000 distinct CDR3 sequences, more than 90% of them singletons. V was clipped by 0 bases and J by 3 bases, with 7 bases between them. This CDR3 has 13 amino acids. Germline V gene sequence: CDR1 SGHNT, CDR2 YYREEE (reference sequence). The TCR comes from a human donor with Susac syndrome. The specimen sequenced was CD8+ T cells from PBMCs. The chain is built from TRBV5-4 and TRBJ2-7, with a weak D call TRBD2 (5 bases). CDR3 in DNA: TGTGCCAGCAGCTTGGAGCGGAGCTACGAGCAGTACTTC. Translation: CASSLERSYEQYF. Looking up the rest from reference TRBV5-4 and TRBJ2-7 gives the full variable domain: ETGVTQSPTHLIKTRGQQVTLRCSSQSGHNTVSWYQQALGQGPQFIFQYYREEENGRGNFPPRFSGLQFPNYSSELNVNALELDDSALYLCASSLERSYEQYFGPGTRLTVT.